One and the same sample provided the 3 T cell receptor beta chains below, sequenced in a study of CD8 T cells in ankylosing spondylitis. Using its own MiXCR run on the 5' RACE reads, TCRdb lists one record per CDR3 protein. The table includes around 220,000 distinct CDR3 sequences, about 11% detected once. Sequences were obtained from blood, either unsorted or a sorted T cell fraction (not recorded which). The receptor set was obtained from a male donor with ankylosing spondylitis or in good health (not recorded which).

The table lists this clonotype with a few counts. The V gene is TRBV3-1, the J gene TRBJ2-2; 9 positions match TRBD1. Looked up from germline, CDR1 is LGHDT and CDR2 is YNNKEL (reference sequence). The V gene end was trimmed by 5 bases and the J gene end by 7 bases; junction bases not matched to a gene: 8. The CDR3 contains 15 residues. The CDR3 DNA reads as TGTGCCAGCAGCTTTGGACAGGGGTTCGGCGGGGAGCTGTTTTTT. Its protein is CASSFGQGFGGELFF.

This clonotype occurred many times. The chain uses TRBV20-1 and TRBJ2-5; 16 bases are shared with TRBD2. The germline V gene has CDR1 DFQATT and CDR2 SNEGSKA (reference sequence). The CDR3 length is 16 residues. The V gene end was trimmed by 3 bases and the J gene end by 5 bases; junction bases not matched to a gene: 6. The CDR3 DNA follows: TGCAGTGCTAGGCCCGGGACTAGCGGGGGGGCCGAGACCCAGTACTTC. This translates into CSARPGTSGGAETQYF.

Ten or more counts support this clonotype. The rearrangement links TRBV20-1 to TRBJ2-3; D assignment may be TRBD1 or TRBD2 (5 bases each). V was pared by 6 bases and J by 4 bases, with 20 bases between. Germline-derived CDR1 and CDR2 are DFQATT and SNEGSKA (reference sequence). This CDR3 is built from 15 residues. CDR3 loop: CSALLGQGAPDTQYF. In DNA, the CDR3 is TGCAGTGCGCTCCTAGGGCAGGGAGCCCCAGATACGCAGTATTTT.